A selection of T cell receptor beta chains follows, all from one sample in a study of T cell changes during pregnancy in multiple sclerosis. The data were produced by immunoSEQ multiplex PCR, yet TCRdb's version contains in-frame clones alone and is incomplete. Among some 60,000 clones listed, about 89% were seen once. The starting material was CD4+ T cells from peripheral blood mononuclear cells, obtained in the first trimester of pregnancy. Receptors were obtained from a female donor with multiple sclerosis, enrolled in a pregnancy study. Both conserved end residues are part of each CDR3. A D gene is named only where the DNA matches it firmly. Clone size is stated in some rows and not others, as once, few, many or a class when expanded.

TRBD1	NA	TRBV14	TRBJ2-7	TGTGCCAGCAGCCAAGATCTCTCGACAGGGCCTTACTACGAGCAGTACTTC	CASSQDLSTGPYYEQYF
NA	NA	TRBV19	TRBJ2-5	TGTGCCAGTAGTCACACTGGGCTAGCACCTCAAGAGACCCAGTACTTC	CASSHTGLAPQETQYF
NA	NA	TRBV7-9	TRBJ2-2	TGTGCCAGCAGTATACCCAGCGGAGCGAACACCGGGGAGCTGTTTTTT	CASSIPSGANTGELFF
NA	NA	TRBV19	TRBJ1-6	TGTGCCAGTAGTATCGCACAGGTCTATAATTCACCCCTCCACTTT	CASSIAQVYNSPLHF
TRBD1	once	TRBV6-1	TRBJ2-5	TGTGCCAGCAGCCGGGACAGGGGCAAAGAGACCCAGTACTTC	CASSRDRGKETQYF
NA	NA	TRBV4-3	TRBJ2-5	TGCGCCAGCAGCCAAGACGTGGGCACGCAAGAGACCCAGTACTTC	CASSQDVGTQETQYF
TRBD1	NA	TRBV4-3	TRBJ2-7	TGCGCCAGCAGCCAACAACAGGGGGTCCCCTACGAGCAGTACTTC	CASSQQQGVPYEQYF
TRBD1	NA	TRBV19	TRBJ1-5	TGTGCCAGTAGCGAACAGGGGAATCAGCCCCAGCATTTT	CASSEQGNQPQHF
NA	NA	TRBV5-8	TRBJ2-6	TGTGCCAGCAGCAGGGGCCGGGTATGGGGGGCCAACGTCCTGACTTTC	CASSRGRVWGANVLTF
NA	NA	TRBV6-1	TRBJ1-6	TGTGCCAGCACTCCAGGGGTAGGGGTATCACCCCTCCACTTT	CASTPGVGVSPLHF